These T cell receptor beta chains were read from a single sample in a study of beta chain features in type 1 diabetes. Clones were read by immunoSEQ multiplex PCR, and TCRdb kept only the in-frame ones, dropping some. This table holds about 640,000 clones, over 10% found once. What was sequenced was naive CD4+ T cells from blood. These receptors all stem from a man in his thirties or forties with type 1 diabetes. CDR3s include the opening cysteine and the closing phenylalanine or tryptophan. A D gene is named only where the DNA matches it firmly. Not every row has a clone size; where given, it reads once, few, many or a size class.

TRBJ1-1	few	NA	TRBV10-3	CAISVNENTEAFF	TGTGCCATCAGTGTGAACGAGAACACTGAAGCTTTCTTT
TRBJ2-1	few	TRBD2	TRBV30	CASTPLAGGTREQFF	TGTGCCTCTACACCACTAGCGGGGGGGACTCGTGAGCAGTTCTTC
TRBJ2-7	few	TRBD1	TRBV7-2	CASSLGGSGRGPYEQYF	TGTGCCAGCAGCTTAGGGGGTAGCGGCAGGGGGCCCTACGAGCAGTACTTC
TRBJ1-4	few	TRBD1	TRBV7-2	CASSARQGANEKLFF	TGTGCCAGCAGCGCTCGACAGGGCGCTAATGAAAAACTGTTTTTT
TRBJ2-5	NA	TRBD1	TRBV29-1	CSVFQGAGGQETQYF	TGCAGCGTCTTCCAGGGGGCAGGGGGCCAAGAGACCCAGTACTTC
TRBJ2-1	NA	TRBD2	TRBV5-1	CASGVAGENNEQFF	TGCGCCAGCGGTGTAGCGGGGGAGAACAATGAGCAGTTCTTC
TRBJ2-5	few	NA	TRBV25-1	CASRRGQETQYF	TGTGCCAGCAGGAGGGGTCAAGAGACCCAGTACTTC
TRBJ1-5	NA	NA	TRBV7-8	CASSLVALNQPQHF	TGTGCCAGCAGCTTAGTGGCCCTCAATCAGCCCCAGCATTTT
TRBJ1-5	few	NA	TRBV2	CASSETGHGNQPQHF	TGTGCCAGCAGTGAAACAGGGCACGGTAATCAGCCCCAGCATTTT
TRBJ2-3	few	NA	TRBV6-4	CASSRGGVTDTQYF	TGTGCCAGCAGCCGAGGTGGCGTCACAGATACGCAGTATTTT
TRBJ2-2	once	TRBD1	TRBV5-4	CASEPRQGSTGELFF	TGTGCCAGTGAACCTCGACAGGGAAGTACCGGGGAGCTGTTTTTT
TRBJ2-2	NA	NA	TRBV9	CASSVEGRVDTGELFF	TGTGCCAGCAGCGTAGAGGGCAGGGTGGACACCGGGGAGCTGTTTTTT
TRBJ2-2	few	NA	TRBV11-2	CASSLRETGELFF	TGTGCCAGCAGCTTAAGAGAGACCGGGGAGCTGTTTTTT
TRBJ2-1	few	TRBD2	TRBV5-1	CASSSRNSGGVTSYNEQFF	TGCGCCAGCAGCTCCCGCAATAGCGGGGGGGTCACTTCCTACAATGAGCAGTTCTTC
TRBJ2-1	NA	NA	TRBV11-2	CASRYISGEQFF	TGTGCCAGCAGGTACATCTCGGGTGAGCAGTTCTTC
TRBJ1-6	few	NA	TRBV4-3	CASSPKPAGGSENSPLHF	TGCGCCAGCAGCCCCAAACCTGCCGGGGGGTCGGAGAATTCACCCCTCCACTTT
TRBJ2-7	NA	TRBD1	TRBV28	CASSGRQGIYEQYF	TGTGCCAGCAGTGGAAGACAGGGGATCTACGAGCAGTACTTC
TRBJ2-2	few	TRBD2	TRBV7-3	CASSPSSGESGELFF	TGTGCCAGCAGCCCTTCTAGCGGGGAGAGCGGGGAGCTGTTTTTT
TRBJ2-5	few	NA	TRBV5-1	CASSSGRGFRETQYF	TGCGCCAGCAGCTCCGGTAGAGGTTTCCGGGAGACCCAGTACTTC
TRBJ2-7	few	TRBD1	TRBV14	CASSPTGWDYEQYF	TGTGCCAGCAGTCCGACAGGGTGGGACTACGAGCAGTACTTC
TRBJ2-5	NA	NA	TRBV6-8	CASSYEGPMYF	TGTGCCAGCAGTTACGAGGGGCCTATGTACTTC
TRBJ2-3	NA	NA	TRBV2	CASSVHPSTDTQYF	TGTGCCAGCAGTGTCCACCCTAGCACAGATACGCAGTATTTT
TRBJ1-5	NA	NA	TRBV10-2	CASSTGRDQPQHF	TGCGCCAGCAGTACAGGGAGAGATCAGCCCCAGCATTTT
TRBJ2-1	NA	TRBD1	TRBV25-1	CASNRGQYEQFF	TGTGCCAGCAACAGGGGGCAATATGAGCAGTTCTTC
TRBJ2-3	NA	TRBD1	TRBV7-8	CASSLGTGTDTQYF	TGTGCCAGCAGCCTCGGGACAGGCACAGATACGCAGTATTTT
TRBJ2-7	NA	TRBD2	TRBV6-5	CASSLAGTYEQYF	TGTGCCAGCAGTTTAGCGGGGACGTACGAGCAGTACTTC
TRBJ2-1	NA	TRBD1	TRBV5-1	CASSLWDRNSNEQFF	TGCGCCAGCAGCTTGTGGGACAGGAACTCCAATGAGCAGTTCTTC
TRBJ2-1	NA	NA	TRBV6-6	CASSYRVANEQFF	TGTGCCAGCAGTTACAGGGTAGCAAATGAGCAGTTCTTC
TRBJ2-3	NA	NA	TRBV5-4	CASSLIGVSTDTQYF	TGTGCCAGCAGTTTGATCGGGGTTAGCACAGATACGCAGTATTTT
TRBJ2-1	few	NA	TRBV7-3	CASSLNLAYNEQFF	TGTGCCAGCAGCTTAAATCTAGCCTACAATGAGCAGTTCTTC
TRBJ1-1	few	NA	TRBV6-5	CASSPRENTEAFF	TGTGCCAGCAGCCCCCGGGAAAACACTGAAGCTTTCTTT
TRBJ2-6	NA	NA	TRBV7-2	CASSYPYSGANVLTF	TGTGCCAGCAGCTACCCTTACTCTGGGGCCAACGTCCTGACTTTC